This T cell receptor beta chain was identified in a study of CD8 T cells in Susac syndrome. The CDR3 runs 15 residues. V was pared by 2 bases and J by 5 bases, with 15 bases between. Per the germline V gene, CDR1 is MNHEY and CDR2 is SVGAGI. Random hexamers were used to reverse transcribe an amount of roughly 0.45 to 1 ug RNA. TCRdb reanalysed the immunoSEQ multiplex PCR reads using MiXCR and keeps one entry per CDR3 protein. Of 150,000 or so distinct CDR3 sequences listed, just over 90% are singletons. V gene TRBV6-5 combines with J gene TRBJ1-1; D is undetermined. The TCR originated in a human donor in good health. Sequencing input: CD4+ T cells from PBMCs. CDR3 amino acids: CASSYVSAAQTEAFF. The DNA of the CDR3 is TGTGCCAGCAGTTACGTCAGTGCGGCCCAGACTGAAGCTTTCTTT.